Listed here are 10 T cell receptor beta chains from one sample, sequenced in a study of shared clonotypes between healthy human individuals. Some clones are missing from TCRdb's copy, which holds only in-frame ones; the method was immunoSEQ multiplex PCR. The sample has approximately 98,000 clones, around 68% seen once. Source material: memory CD8+ T cells sorted from blood. Subset of the sample: CD45RO+ cells pooled with CCR7-negative TemRA cells. The receptor set was obtained from a woman aged 25 to 45 in good health.

CDR3: CASSLQGQGSTDTQYF. The CDR3 DNA sequence: TGCGCCAGCAGCCTACAAGGACAGGGGAGCACAGATACGCAGTATTTT. This chain uses TRBV5-1 with TRBJ2-3; the match to TRBD1 covers 9 bases. Losses at the gene ends were 4 bases for V and 0 bases for J; bases not matched to a gene: 6. The germline gives CDR1 SGHRS, CDR2 YFSETQ. The CDR3 sequence is 16 residues long.

The J gene is TRBJ2-3, the V gene TRBV4-1, with D possibly TRBD2 on 6 matching bases. V was shortened by 3 bases and J by 14 bases, with 12 bases between the two germline ends. This CDR3 has 11 residues. Germline assignment: CDR1 MGHRA and CDR2 YSYEKL. CDR3 sequence (DNA): TGCGCCAGCAGCCAGGGCGGGGTAAGGTATTTT. This gives the protein CASSQGGVRYF.

The table lists this clone with many counts. The chain uses TRBV13 and TRBJ2-1; 12 bases agree with TRBD2. After removal of 6 bases from V and 7 bases from J, the junction contained 7 bases not matched to a gene. This CDR3 contains 15 residues. In germline, CDR1 is PRHDT, CDR2 FYEKMQ (reference sequence). The CDR3 DNA is TGTGCCAGCAGTCTGACTAGCGGGAGTATAAATGAGCAGTTCTTC. This sequence encodes CASSLTSGSINEQFF.

With respect to this clone: This sample includes further DNA sequences coding for the same CDR3. This sequence joins TRBV6-5 and TRBJ1-2; 10 bases match TRBD1. This CDR3 spans 13 amino acids. The V gene's germline CDR1 is MNHEY and CDR2 SVGAGI. The J segment lost 2 bases and the V segment lost 8 bases, leaving 2 bases of the junction unmatched. The CDR3 DNA sequence: TGTGCCAGCGGGGACAGGGGAAACTATGGCTACACCTTC. It is translated as CASGDRGNYGYTF.

CDR3 amino acids: CASSQRQAGLSYEQYF. CDR3 in DNA: TGCGCCAGCAGCCAACGCCAAGCGGGCCTCTCCTACGAGCAGTACTTC. The chain uses TRBV4-1 and TRBJ2-7; perhaps TRBD2 as D (6 bases). V lost 2 bases and J lost 0, with 14 bases in between. CDR1 is MGHRA and CDR2 is YSYEKL in the germline V gene. This CDR3 comprises 16 residues.

The chain joins TRBV28 to TRBJ2-7; TRBD2 might be the D (6 bases). Germline CDR1 reads MDHEN; CDR2 reads SYDVKM. The CDR3 covers 14 residues. The germline V and J ends were trimmed by 1 base and 0 bases, with 7 bases remaining between them. The CDR3 sequence is CASSLSGDSYEQYF. The DNA of the CDR3 is TGTGCCAGCAGTTTATCGGGGGACTCCTACGAGCAGTACTTC.

Here the CDR3 DNA reads TGTGCCAGCAGTTCGGTAGGGGAGGGTGGAAACACCATATATTTT. Protein product: CASSSVGEGGNTIYF. V gene TRBV28 combines with J gene TRBJ1-3, with D maybe TRBD1 (5 bases). The germline gives CDR1 MDHEN, CDR2 SYDVKM. Trimming took 4 bases from V and 3 from J, leaving 13 bases between them. CDR3 length equals 15 residues.

This chain uses TRBV28 with TRBJ1-1, with a possible D match to TRBD1 (5 bases). The CDR3 extends over 14 amino acids. Germline CDR1 and CDR2: MDHEN and SYDVKM. V lost 5 bases, J lost 6 bases, and 16 bases lay in between. The CDR3 DNA sequence: TGTGCCAGCAGTAGCCACCAGGGTATACCTGAAGCTTTCTTT. It is translated as CASSSHQGIPEAFF.

This clone was detected a few times. The chain joins TRBV27 to TRBJ2-6; 8 bases match TRBD2. The V gene end was trimmed by 2 bases and the J gene end by 0 bases; junction bases not matched to a gene: 3. The length of the CDR3 is 17 residues. Germline lookup yields CDR1 MNHEY and CDR2 SMNVEV (reference sequence). CDR3 region: CASSLKGTSSGANVLTF. CDR3 sequence (DNA): TGTGCCAGCAGTTTAAAGGGGACTAGCTCTGGGGCCAACGTCCTGACTTTC.

This clone has only one observation. The V gene is TRBV7-9, the J gene TRBJ1-1; D remains ambiguous. This CDR3 spans 15 amino acids. Germline V CDR1 and CDR2: SEHNR, FQNEAQ (reference sequence). Trimming stripped 2 bases from V and 5 bases from J, with 15 bases between. The CDR3 spells CASSLNVGAETEAFF. For the CDR3, the DNA is TGTGCCAGCAGCTTAAATGTTGGAGCGGAAACTGAAGCTTTCTTT.